This TCR beta chain was profiled in a study of blood T cell repertoires in COVID-19. Per the original methods: Estimation of nucleated cell counts was performed using reference gene primer amplification. This table comes from immunoSEQ multiplex PCR, and its TCRdb copy is limited to in-frame clones, with some not included. V and J calls and clone size come straight from that table; D and trimming were deduced from the DNA. Here the sample spans hundreds of thousands of clones, about 90% being singletons. CDR3 size: 13 residues. V lost 6 bases and J lost 0, with 9 bases in between. Germline values: CDR1 MNHEY, CDR2 SMNVEV (reference sequence). Participants spanned ages about 18 to 90 years and resided in about two dozen US areas.

This receptor was identified in a woman aged 25 to 39 who had recovered from COVID-19. Source material: PBMCs or T cells enriched from blood (not recorded which). V gene TRBV27 combines with J gene TRBJ2-7, with D unresolved. CDR3 region: CASRFPGSYEQYF. In DNA, the CDR3 is TGTGCCAGCAGGTTCCCCGGCTCCTACGAGCAGTACTTC.